The subject of this entry is one T cell receptor beta chain. The antigen this receptor binds is unknown. One base away there is no much larger clone; base qualities are not given. The sample comes from a study of cytomegalovirus exposure and HLA in healthy donors (TCRdb year 2017). In the study overall: An earlier analysis of more than 550 of the donors reported approximately 300 Gb of sequence data and 95 million to 130 million unique TCR beta sequences obtained from approximately 180 million T cells. The study aimed to test whether signatures of past pathogen exposure could be identified by cataloging public T cell receptors. Because of strong linkage in the cohort, five DR-DQ haplotypes were treated as single units for association and clustering. In the later analysis, no new phenotypic data were used to find candidate immune exposures; instead, reliance was placed on TCR beta sequences and their occurrence across donors. Alongside the repertoire data, information on donor age, sex, ethnicity and CMV serostatus was compiled. Among the approximately 400 genotyped donors, under 90% belonged to the genetic ancestry cluster associated with self-reported Caucasian donors. On average, roughly 240,000 unique TCR beta nucleotide sequences were sequenced per donor among a few hundred genotyped donors of the cohort, with 15% to 20% of those sequences being non-productive. Roughly 300 gigabases of sequencing data and roughly 80 million unique TCR sequences made up an early release that covered several hundred HLA-typed donors. Class I and class II HLA loci were covered by the typing at four-digit resolution. In a later genetic analysis, genome-wide SNP genotypes for about three fifths of the roughly 670 donors were used, and that subset was treated as a discovery cohort. An earlier analysis of approximately 580 of the donors used high-throughput TCR beta sequencing to judge whether each TCR beta V gene segment behaved as functional or pseudogenic. The study used immunosequencing to profile the T cell repertoires of approximately 640 subjects and linked those repertoires to cytomegalovirus serostatus. Every repertoire in the discovery cohort had been generated on one and the same sequencing platform. The number of typed donors differed by locus: about 629-630 for A, B, C, DRB1 and DQB1; 500 to 550 for DQA1; around 580 for DPA1; and 450 to 480 for DPB1. In a later analysis, previously published TCR beta repertoires from hundreds of donors were re-analyzed and high-resolution HLA genotyping was added so that TCR occurrence patterns could be studied. The study combined high-throughput TCR immunosequencing, statistical association of individual TCRs with disease status, and machine learning to predict cytomegalovirus infection status. In addition to the first cohort of 666 subjects, a separate validation cohort of some 120 different subjects was used. Results the study describes overall, beyond this receptor: A further reported finding was that TCR beta sequences accurately predicted the HLA-A and HLA-B alleles for most subjects in the first cohort. Strong co-occurrence of HLA alleles, especially DR and DQ, made assigning TCR associations to individual alleles difficult. While some public TCRs were present in many individuals, most TCR sequences turned up only very rarely across donors. The study gave a list of 150 to 200 TCR beta chains associated with cytomegalovirus. The 87-base-pair reads could not distinguish some IMGT-functional V segments, including TRBV6-2 and TRBV6-3, so those segments were excluded. This cohort had only TCR beta chains sequenced, and the lack of alpha or paired-chain data limited which features could be detected. About 17 rarely observed V segments, including chromosome 9 orphons, were excluded from the earlier analysis of just under 600 of the donors because counts were too low. The presence/absence analyses assumed that sequencing depth was roughly uniform across donors, and that assumption may not be true. Linkage disequilibrium might explain the correlated functional status among segregating V segments, but an unknown experimental factor could not be ruled out. In a later analysis, HLA-associated TCR beta chains were found to be more clonally expanded and to have lower generation probabilities than equally common non-associated chains. Immune exposure information for the cohort was limited to CMV serostatus. At a false discovery rate of 0.05, a later analysis linked about 17,000 TCR beta sequences to specific HLA alleles. Because some donors lacked HLA typing at each locus, the association tests relied only on the typed subset. The authors suggested that the approach could potentially be generalized to other disease states and immunological phenotypes. In a later genetic analysis, fewer N-insertions in productive TCRs were reported among donors in an Asian-associated ancestry cluster than the approximately 670-donor mean. Broadly in line with IMGT annotations, most TCR beta V segments showed up in productive rearrangements about 87% or about 30% of the time in an earlier analysis of approximately 600 of the donors. A few of the identified cytomegalovirus-associated TCR beta chains were confirmed in vitro to be specific for cytomegalovirus antigens. Cytomegalovirus status was reported to be diagnosed by the classifier with high specificity and sensitivity in both the original and validation cohorts. A group of highly shared sequence variants was considered likely to be a technical artifact of the sequencing pipeline. In a later analysis, the rate of TCR association differed among HLA loci, with DRB1 alleles having the most associated TCRs and HLA-C alleles having the fewest. In a later analysis, several top co-occurrence clusters were reported to appear linked to parvovirus B19, influenza, CMV and Epstein-Barr virus. A later genetic analysis associated a missense DCLRE1C variant with V-gene and J-gene trimming of TCR beta chains, and an independent cohort replicated the association. A later analysis found that most CMV-associated TCR beta chains appeared HLA-restricted, with HLA associations seemingly driven largely by CMV exposure.

The cohort comprised 670 or so healthy bone marrow donors. At the time of sampling, every cohort member was nominally healthy, though immune exposures that went unrecorded were likely present. The donor tested CMV seronegative and was one of the 352 seronegative cohort members. Each donor provided a peripheral blood sample, and peripheral blood mononuclear cells were used for TCR beta sequencing. The Qiagen DNeasy Blood Extraction Kit was used to extract genomic DNA from the blood cell samples. Spanning cysteine to phenylalanine, the CDR3 consists of 19 amino acids. Solely the CDR3 DNA is kept, with 57 bases framed from the first base. CDR1 and CDR2 were assigned from the germline V gene as MGHRA and YSYEKL. The germline V end is reduced by 1 base and the J end by 0 bases; junction bases left unmatched: 10. Library preparation employed the immunoSEQ multiplex PCR assay. For the multiplex PCR, a mixture combining 60 forward primers for TCR Vbeta segments and 13 reverse primers for TCR Jbeta segments was used. The CDR3 region of rearranged TCR beta genes was amplified from genomic DNA by a multiplex PCR assay. On the Illumina HiSeq System, the amplified TCR beta libraries were sequenced as 87-base-pair reads. As for the authors' bioinformatics: Across the 700 or so repertoires, a later analysis counted tens of millions of unique TCR beta chains, roughly 11 million of which were shared by at least two donors. Raw reads were error-corrected and collapsed into unique sequences by a nearest-neighbor algorithm in which closely related sequences were merged to remove PCR and sequencing errors. CDR3 sequences were aligned to IMGT reference sequences to assign V, D and J gene segments. Each retained sequence needed at least a six-nucleotide match to both a V gene segment and a J gene segment. A rearrangement counted as productive if the CDR3 had no stop codons and remained in frame with V and J, and every other rearrangement counted as non-productive. Following IMGT convention, CDR3 was defined as the stretch from the second conserved V-encoded cysteine up to the conserved J-encoded phenylalanine. The earlier analysis of about 590 of the donors excluded sequences that lacked an unambiguous match to a single V gene segment. An earlier analysis of 500 to 600 of the donors classified V segments as functional when productive rearrangements were above 56.7% and as segregating when the standard deviation between donors was above 5%. A statistical classification framework was built to diagnose cytomegalovirus status from the catalog of TCR beta chain sequences. In a later analysis, V and J genes were assigned by comparing TCR nucleotide sequences against IMGT/GENE-DB human TR gene sequences. A later analysis assigned CDR3 sequences and most-parsimonious VDJ recombination scenarios with the TCRdist pipeline. In a later analysis, each TCR beta chain was defined by its CDR3 amino acid sequence together with its V-gene family, and reads lacking a unique V-gene family were excluded. A later analysis removed 450 to 600 highly shared, low-generation-probability nucleotide sequences to deal with suspected cross-contamination and a sequencing artifact. In a later analysis, a clonal expansion index for each public chain was calculated from normalized within-repertoire ranks of inferred template counts. A later analysis computed generation probabilities with a VDJ recombination model fitted to out-of-frame rearrangements, and checked the results against IGoR. In a later analysis, TCR-TCR, TCR-HLA and TCR-CMV co-occurrence was scored with hypergeometric tests, and a repertoire-size bias correction was applied to TCR pairs. In a later analysis, false discovery rates were estimated by permuting HLA or CMV assignments 20 times. In a later analysis, co-occurring TCRs were grouped using DBSCAN, and TCRdist sequence similarity was added for clustering within HLA-allele-positive subsets. Repertoires with fewer than 30,000 or more than 120,000 public chains were left out of co-occurrence clustering, as were five repertoires with anomalous nucleotide sharing. TCRdb obtained this table from immuneACCESS and retained in-frame rearrangements with V and J assigned. These tables miss some clones; where compared with another copy, unresolved V genes account for less than half of the shortfall, and the remainder is unexplained. That table is the source of V, J and clone size, and D and trimming were worked out from the DNA. Within this sample are under 150,000 clones, with roughly 78% of them counted one time only. The leading ten clones occupy 2.2% of the sample.

This sequence was found in a man aged 25 to 45 in good health and CMV-seronegative. The chain links TRBV4-1 with TRBJ2-3; 10 bases in between match TRBD2. The material sequenced was PBMCs. DNA sequence: TGCGCCAGCAGCCAAGCCCTAGCGGGGGAAATTTCGAGCACAGATACGCAGTATTTT. The encoded protein is CASSQALAGEISSTDTQYF.